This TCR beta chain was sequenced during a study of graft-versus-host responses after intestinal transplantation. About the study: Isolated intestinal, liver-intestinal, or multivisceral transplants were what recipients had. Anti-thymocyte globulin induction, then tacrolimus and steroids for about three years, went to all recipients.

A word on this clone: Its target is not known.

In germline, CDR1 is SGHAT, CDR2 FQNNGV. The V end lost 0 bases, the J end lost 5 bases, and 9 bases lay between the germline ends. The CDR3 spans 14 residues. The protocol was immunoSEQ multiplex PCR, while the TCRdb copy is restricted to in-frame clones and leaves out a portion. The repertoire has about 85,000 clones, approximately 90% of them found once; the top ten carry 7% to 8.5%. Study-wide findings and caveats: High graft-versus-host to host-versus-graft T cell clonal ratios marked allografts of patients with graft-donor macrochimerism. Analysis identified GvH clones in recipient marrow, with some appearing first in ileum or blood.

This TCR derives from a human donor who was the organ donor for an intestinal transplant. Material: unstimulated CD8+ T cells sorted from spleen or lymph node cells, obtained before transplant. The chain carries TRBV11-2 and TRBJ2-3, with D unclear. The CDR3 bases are TGTGCCAGCAGCTTAGACGGTCCCTTAGATACGCAGTATTTT. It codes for CASSLDGPLDTQYF.